What follows are 24 T cell receptor beta chains derived from one specimen sequenced in a study of PD-L1 blockade in urothelial cancer (dated by TCRdb to the late 2010s). The library came from the immunoSEQ multiplex PCR assay. Entries here come from immuneACCESS through TCRdb and include only in-frame sequences with V and J called. Some clones fail to appear in such tables; in the studies checked, an unresolved V gene covers under half of the shortfall, and the cause of the remainder is unknown. The sample table shows about 69,000 clones, and less than 90% are seen once. Clones ranked in the top ten supply 3.4% of the sample. The specimen comprised PBMCs, sampled around atezolizumab (anti-PD-L1) treatment. The receptors shown here come from a man aged 55 to 69 with urothelial cancer.

The genes are TRBV5-4 and TRBJ1-1; D possibly corresponds to TRBD1 (6 bases). The CDR3 loop spans 15 amino acids. Trimming took off 4 bases at V and 2 bases at J, with 15 bases between the two ends. Germline V CDR1 and CDR2: SGHNT, YYREEE (reference sequence). The CDR3 bases are TGTGCCAGCAGCGCCCCCGCCAGGGGCAACACTGAAGCTTTCTTT. This codes for CASSAPARGNTEAFF.

The chain is built from TRBV11-2 and TRBJ2-3, with 7 bases aligning to TRBD1. The germline CDR1 and CDR2 sequences are SGHAT and FQNNGV. J gave up 3 bases and V 5 bases, and 11 bases lay outside the gene matches. This CDR3 has 16 residues. For the CDR3, the DNA is TGTGCCAGCAGCCAAATTACAGGGGTTGCGACAGATACGCAGTATTTT. Translated, it gives CASSQITGVATDTQYF.

The V call is TRBV7-8, the J call TRBJ2-3; tentatively, D is TRBD1 (6 bases). This CDR3 region has 19 residues. The germline CDR1 and CDR2 sequences are SGHVS and FQNEAQ. Deletions cut 0 bases from V and 2 bases from J, with 21 bases between. The CDR3 sequence: CASSLALKNRDILTDTQYF. CDR3 bases: TGTGCCAGCAGCTTAGCACTAAAGAACCGGGACATTCTCACAGATACGCAGTATTTT.

The chain is built from TRBV5-1 and TRBJ1-3; tentatively, D is TRBD1 (6 bases). The germline V gene has CDR1 SGHRS and CDR2 YFSETQ. The CDR3 consists of 16 residues. The V and J ends lost 0 bases and 3 bases respectively, with 13 bases between them. CDR3 sequence reads: CASSLAQGSSGNTIYF. CDR3 in DNA: TGCGCCAGCAGCTTGGCACAGGGATCGAGTGGAAACACCATATATTTT.

The CDR3 coding sequence is TGTGCCAGCACCCCACCCGGGAGGCCTGAGGGTACCCAGTACTTC. It encodes CASTPPGRPEGTQYF. This rearrangement joins TRBV6-1 to TRBJ2-5; 7 positions match TRBD2. Germline loops: CDR1 MNHNS, CDR2 SASEGT. Losses at the gene ends were 7 bases for V and 8 bases for J; bases not matched to a gene: 16. The CDR3 is 15 residues long.

V and J are TRBV19 and TRBJ1-4, with D possibly being TRBD1 (5 bases). CDR3 length: 13 amino acids. CDR1 LNHDA and CDR2 SQIVND come from the germline V gene (reference sequence). The V end was cut by 6 bases, the J end by 3 bases, with 8 bases between. The CDR3 loop is CASSPRANEKLFF. The CDR3 DNA sequence: TGTGCCAGTAGCCCCAGGGCTAATGAAAAACTGTTTTTT.

This chain joins TRBV5-1 and TRBJ2-6; TRBD2 aligns across 7 bases. The CDR3 spans 16 residues. Germline assignment: CDR1 SGHRS and CDR2 YFSETQ. V gave up 3 bases and J gave up 3 bases; unmatched junction bases: 6. CDR3 bases: TGCGCCAGCAGCTACCTCGGCGGGAGTGGGGCCAACGTCCTGACTTTC. Amino acid sequence: CASSYLGGSGANVLTF.

This chain uses TRBV19 with TRBJ2-1, with 11 bases identical to TRBD2. The CDR3 consists of 16 residues. Germline V CDR1 and CDR2: LNHDA, SQIVND (reference sequence). V lost 5 bases, J lost 5 bases, and 8 bases stayed unmatched. CDR3 loop: CASSDFGTSGNNEQFF. The CDR3 DNA reads as TGTGCCAGTAGTGACTTCGGGACTAGCGGAAACAATGAGCAGTTCTTC.

The chain links TRBV10-2 to TRBJ2-1, with 11 bases lining up with TRBD2. Germline CDR1 reads WSHSY; CDR2 reads SAAADI. The length of the CDR3 is 17 residues. V shed 3 bases and J 6 bases; nucleotides not matched to a gene: 10. CDR3 region: CASSDSRGTSGLNEQFF. Here the CDR3 DNA reads TGCGCCAGCAGTGATTCACGGGGGACTAGCGGACTCAATGAGCAGTTCTTC.

DNA for the CDR3: TGTGCCAGCAGTTACTCTGGGGAGACTAACTATGGCTACACCTTC. Translated: CASSYSGETNYGYTF. V usage is TRBV6-5 and J usage is TRBJ1-2; D remains ambiguous. In germline, CDR1 is MNHEY, CDR2 SVGAGI. Trimming removed 0 bases from V and 0 bases from J, with 8 bases in between. The CDR3 loop spans 15 amino acids.

The table lists this clone with a few counts. CDR3 region: CASVRDIYYNEQFF. CDR3 nucleotides: TGCGCCAGCGTCCGGGACATATACTACAATGAGCAGTTCTTC. This sequence joins TRBV5-1 and TRBJ2-1; a weak D match, TRBD1 (6 bases). V shed 7 bases and J shed 3 bases, with 14 bases lying between them. This CDR3 spans 14 amino acids. Germline assignment: CDR1 SGHRS and CDR2 YFSETQ.

This rearrangement joins TRBV9 to TRBJ2-7; TRBD1 matches at 9 bases. CDR1 SGDLS and CDR2 YYNGEE come from the germline V gene. CDR3 length: 14 amino acids. After removal of 0 bases from V and 3 bases from J, the junction contained 1 base not matched to a gene. The CDR3: CASSVEDRGYEQYF. CDR3 nucleotides: TGTGCCAGCAGCGTAGAGGACAGGGGCTACGAGCAGTACTTC.

The chain carries TRBV10-3 and TRBJ1-1; 7 bases line up with TRBD1. V trimming: 1 base; J trimming: 6 bases; junction bases outside the gene matches: 8. This CDR3 is 15 amino acids long. Germline CDR1 reads ENHRY; CDR2 reads SYGVKD. The CDR3 DNA sequence: TGTGCCATCAGTGAGTTCCGGGACAGAGCCTCTGAAGCTTTCTTT. This codes for CAISEFRDRASEAFF.

The rearrangement joins TRBV5-1 to TRBJ1-1, with 9 bases fitting TRBD1. The length of the CDR3 is 15 residues. The germline CDR1 and CDR2 sequences are SGHRS and YFSETQ. Germline trimming cut 4 bases from V and 5 bases from J; bases unmatched to any gene: 9. CDR3 sequence: CASSENRGRETEAFF. The CDR3 DNA reads TGCGCCAGCAGCGAAAACAGGGGGCGGGAGACTGAAGCTTTCTTT.

The chain recombines TRBV18 with TRBJ2-2, with D possibly matching TRBD1 (5 bases). The V gene lost 2 bases and the J gene lost 1 base, with 8 bases spanning the gap. Germline V gene data show CDR1 as KGHSH and CDR2 as LQKENI. The CDR3 is 15 amino acids. The CDR3 DNA sequence: TGTGCCAGCTCACCATCCGGACAGAACACCGGGGAGCTGTTTTTT. Its translation: CASSPSGQNTGELFF.

The table lists this clone with a count of one. J is TRBJ1-3 and V is TRBV2, with TRBD1 matching over 10 bases. V was pared by 5 bases and J by 2 bases, with 15 bases of the junction left unmatched. The germline CDR1 and CDR2 sequences are SNHLY and FYNNEI. The CDR3 runs 19 residues. CDR3 protein: CASSSTGTGARGAGNTIYF. The CDR3 DNA follows: TGTGCCAGCAGTTCAACGGGGACAGGGGCGCGAGGAGCTGGAAACACCATATATTTT.

V and J are TRBV6-5 and TRBJ1-2, with 7 bases matching TRBD1. The V gene end was trimmed by 5 bases and the J gene end by 8 bases; junction bases not matched to a gene: 8. Per germline, CDR1 MNHEY and CDR2 SVGAGI. The CDR3 is made up of 13 amino acids. CDR3 sequence reads: CASSTQGWRGYTF. The CDR3, as DNA: TGTGCCAGCAGTACACAGGGGTGGCGGGGCTACACCTTC.

The CDR3 sequence is CASSQGVGEYYEQYF. The CDR3 bases are TGCGCCAGCAGCCAAGGGGTAGGGGAATACTACGAGCAGTACTTC. This chain links TRBV4-3 with TRBJ2-7; a possible D gene is TRBD1 (5 bases). The V gene's germline CDR1 is LGHNA and CDR2 YSLEER. There are 15 residues in the CDR3. V lost 1 base and J 3 bases, leaving 13 bases between the germline ends.

V is TRBV7-2 and J is TRBJ1-2, with 7 bases fitting TRBD1. The CDR3 extends over 13 amino acids. J lost 7 bases, V lost 0 bases, and 2 bases had no gene match. CDR1 and CDR2 (germline): SGHTA, FQGNSA. The CDR3 sequence is CASSLAGGLGYTF. The CDR3 coding sequence is TGTGCCAGCAGCTTAGCAGGGGGCCTTGGCTACACCTTC.

The DNA of the CDR3 is TGTGCCAGCTCCCAGGGACAGTCGGCTGAAGCTTTCTTT. It specifies CASSQGQSAEAFF. This chain uses TRBV18 with TRBJ1-1; 7 nucleotides line up with TRBD1. The V gene end was trimmed by 6 bases and the J gene end by 6 bases; junction bases not matched to a gene: 7. The CDR3 spans 13 residues. Germline V lookup: CDR1 KGHSH, CDR2 LQKENI.

The count of this clone is one. The chain is built from TRBV6-1 and TRBJ1-2; D not certain. Trimming removed 8 bases from V and 4 bases from J, with 20 bases in between. The CDR3 contains 15 residues. Germline lookup yields CDR1 MNHNS and CDR2 SASEGT. The CDR3, as DNA: TGTGCCAGCGGAGAGGGCGGAACGGGCCCCTATGGCTACACCTTC. It translates to CASGEGGTGPYGYTF.

This clone was seen once. The V call is TRBV25-1, the J call TRBJ2-1; 11 nucleotides align to TRBD2. Germline CDR1 is MGHDK and CDR2 is SYGVNS. J lost 7 bases, V lost 3 bases, and 11 bases had no gene match. CDR3 length equals 17 residues. The CDR3 nucleotides are TGTGCCAGCAGTGAGTTTTCGTCTAGCGGGGGGTGGAATGAGCAGTTCTTC. The encoded protein is CASSEFSSSGGWNEQFF.

The CDR3 coding sequence is TGTGCCACCGCTAACAGGGCTATGAACACTGAAGCTTTCTTT. Its protein product is CATANRAMNTEAFF. The chain recombines TRBV19 with TRBJ1-1; D is possibly TRBD1 (6 bases). Per the germline V gene, CDR1 is LNHDA and CDR2 is SQIVND (reference sequence). This CDR3 region has 14 residues. V was cut by 10 bases and J by 0 bases, with 15 bases left in between.

This clone was found a few times. The J gene is TRBJ2-1, the V gene TRBV7-9, with TRBD2 matching over 9 bases. This CDR3 region has 14 residues. CDR1 SEHNR and CDR2 FQNEAQ come from the germline V gene (reference sequence). After removal of 2 bases from V and 4 bases from J, the junction contained 0 bases not matched to a gene. The CDR3 DNA reads as TGTGCCAGCAGCTTAACTAGCGGGTACAATGAGCAGTTCTTC. Translation: CASSLTSGYNEQFF.